What follows is one T cell receptor (beta chain) and its context. This sample was taken from a study of blood T cell repertoires in COVID-19. Looked up from germline, CDR1 is ENHRY and CDR2 is SYGVKD. The CDR3 consists of 14 residues. Trimming left V 7 bases short and J 0 bases short, with 11 bases between. As handled by the study authors: Amplified reference gene primers provided the basis for estimating nucleated cell counts. Data came from immunoSEQ multiplex PCR; TCRdb stores just in-frame clones and leaves some out. V and J calls and clone size are copied from that table; D and trimming were computed from the DNA. There are 150,000 to 200,000 clones in the sample; over 80% occur only once, and roughly 9.2% lies in the top ten.

The TCR comes from a woman of 80 years or more with active or convalescent COVID-19. The chain recombines TRBV10-3 with TRBJ2-3, with a tentative D call TRBD2 (7 bases). The sequencing input was peripheral blood. Here the CDR3 reads CAIKGGESTDTQYF. For the CDR3, the DNA is TGTGCCATCAAGGGGGGGGAGAGCACAGATACGCAGTATTTT.